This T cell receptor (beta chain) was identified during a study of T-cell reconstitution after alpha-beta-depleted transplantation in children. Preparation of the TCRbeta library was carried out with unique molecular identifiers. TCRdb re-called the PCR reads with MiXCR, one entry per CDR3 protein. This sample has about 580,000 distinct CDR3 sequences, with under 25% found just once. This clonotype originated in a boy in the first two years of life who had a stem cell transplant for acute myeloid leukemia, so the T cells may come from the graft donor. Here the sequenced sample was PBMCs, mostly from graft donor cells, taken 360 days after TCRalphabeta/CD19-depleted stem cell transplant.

The CDR3 DNA reads as TGCGCCAGCAGCTTGTTTGGAGACTCTGGGGCCAACGTCCTGACTTTC. Its protein is CASSLFGDSGANVLTF. The chain is built from TRBV5-1 and TRBJ2-6; D is unresolved. Germline V gene lookup returns CDR1 SGHRS and CDR2 YFSETQ. V lost 1 base, J lost 0 bases, and 8 bases lay in between. This CDR3 has 16 amino acids.